These 8 T cell receptor beta chains originate from one sample sequenced in a study of T cells after posttransplantation cyclophosphamide. Assay: immunoSEQ multiplex PCR; the TCRdb copy retains only in-frame clones and omits some. The sample offers about 36,000 clones and no singletons, the top ten holding roughly 1.1%. The sequenced material came from PBMCs. These receptors originate from a girl aged 5 to 17 in good health, CMV-negative, and a related stem cell transplant donor.

Ten or more counts support this clone. V and J are TRBV18 and TRBJ1-6; perhaps TRBD1 as D (5 bases). CDR1 and CDR2 (germline): KGHSH, LQKENI. Trimming removed 2 bases at V and 1 base at J, with 9 bases between. The CDR3 spans 16 residues. The CDR3 loop is CASSPGGSSYNSPLHF. The CDR3 region has the DNA TGTGCCAGCTCACCAGGGGGGTCATCCTATAATTCACCCCTCCACTTT.

This rearrangement joins TRBV4-1 to TRBJ2-7; D call uncertain. Trimming shortened V by 1 base and J by 2 bases, and 12 bases separated the two germline ends. The V gene's germline CDR1 is MGHRA and CDR2 YSYEKL. The CDR3 runs to 15 residues. CDR3 DNA sequence: TGCGCCAGCAGCCAAGTATGGTCCCAGACCTACGAGCAGTACTTC. Translating it yields CASSQVWSQTYEQYF.

This clone showed up many times. The chain links TRBV5-1 to TRBJ2-1; TRBD2 aligns across 11 bases. The junction had 6 bases not matched to a gene; V was cut back by 2 bases and J by 5 bases. The germline gives CDR1 SGHRS, CDR2 YFSETQ. The CDR3 runs to 16 residues. The CDR3 loop reads CASSFAGTSGDNEQFF. In DNA form, the CDR3 reads TGCGCCAGCAGCTTCGCCGGGACTAGCGGTGACAATGAGCAGTTCTTC.

This clone has ten or more counts. The chain uses TRBV6-4 and TRBJ2-1; 13 bases are a match to TRBD2. Germline V gene data show CDR1 as MRHNA and CDR2 as SNTAGT. Losses at the gene ends were 2 bases for V and 5 bases for J; bases not matched to a gene: 0. The CDR3 is 15 amino acids. CDR3 nucleotide sequence: TGTGCCAGCAGTGACGGACTAGCGGGAGACAATGAGCAGTTCTTC. Translation gives CASSDGLAGDNEQFF.

The table lists this clone with a few counts. V gene TRBV4-1 combines with J gene TRBJ2-1; 12 bases line up with TRBD2. The CDR3 loop spans 19 amino acids. Germline CDR1 and CDR2: MGHRA and YSYEKL. The trim removed 4 bases at V and 2 bases at J, leaving 12 bases unmatched. The CDR3 is CASSLMTSGGLLTYNEQFF. The CDR3, as DNA: TGCGCCAGCAGCCTCATGACTAGCGGGGGCCTCCTTACCTACAATGAGCAGTTCTTC.

This clone was detected many times. The chain uses TRBV27 and TRBJ1-1; 7 nucleotides align to TRBD1. The V segment lost 4 bases and the J segment 8 bases; nucleotides outside the gene matches: 4. In germline, CDR1 is MNHEY, CDR2 SMNVEV (reference sequence). This CDR3 is 12 amino acids long. In DNA form, the CDR3 reads TGTGCCAGCAGTTCGTCACAGGGGGAAGCTTTCTTT. Encoded protein: CASSSSQGEAFF.

This clone has only a few counts. This sequence joins TRBV7-9 and TRBJ2-7; 7 bases line up with TRBD1. V lost 5 bases, J lost 4 bases, and 8 bases stayed unmatched. The CDR3 covers 14 residues. Germline CDR1 and CDR2: SEHNR and FQNEAQ (reference sequence). CDR3 sequence reads: CASSPKGQKYEQYF. The CDR3 DNA reads TGTGCCAGCAGCCCAAAGGGACAGAAGTACGAGCAGTACTTC.

This clone was counted only a few times. The chain combines TRBV6-6 with TRBJ2-7, with TRBD2 matching over 8 bases. The CDR3 loop spans 16 amino acids. V lost 0 bases and J lost 9; bases outside the gene matches: 13. The germline V gene has CDR1 MNHNY and CDR2 SVGAGI (reference sequence). Written as DNA, the CDR3 is TGTGCCAGCAGTTACTCTTCCAGCGGGGGCCCCTTAGGGCAGTACTTC. Amino acids: CASSYSSSGGPLGQYF.